This is a list of T cell receptor beta chains from one sample in a study of neurological immune-mediated disorders. TCRdb recomputed calls from the 5' RACE reads with MiXCR, one row per CDR3 protein. The data contain tens of thousands of distinct CDR3 sequences, approximately 7.2% of them seen just once; the ten biggest clones take up just over 5.5%. Sequenced material: CD4+ T cells from blood. The source of these receptors is a man aged 50 or older in good health. CDR3s leave out the opening cysteine and the closing phenylalanine or tryptophan.

CDR3 length	V gene	J gene	CDR3 protein
13	TRBV29-1	TRBJ2-3	SVDLRLAQSDTQY
12	TRBV5-6	TRBJ2-1	ASSWGLAYNEQF
12	TRBV20-1	TRBJ1-4	SARDRGGNEKLF
14	TRBV3-1	TRBJ2-2	ASRLQGYTNTGELF
9	TRBV7-2	TRBJ1-2	ASSLHYGYT
12	TRBV5-1	TRBJ2-3	ASSINGGYDTQY
15	TRBV7-8	TRBJ2-1	ASSLEGGPVSYNEQF
12	TRBV12-3/TRBV12-4	TRBJ2-1	ASITSGSISEQF
9	TRBV29-1	TRBJ2-2	SVKEGGELF
9	TRBV20-1	TRBJ2-7	SAYLAPGEY
13	TRBV29-1	TRBJ2-7	SVGGTSGSTYEQY
14	TRBV4-3	TRBJ2-7	ASSQDQSYGPYEQY
11	TRBV6-5	TRBJ2-1	ASRPGRGNEQF
14	TRBV20-1	TRBJ2-5	SARDVGLAVRETQY
14	TRBV7-2	TRBJ2-3	ASSLVTGASTDTQY
12	TRBV7-2	TRBJ2-5	ASSLGRGPETQY
13	TRBV20-1	TRBJ2-1	SAFIPSGSRIEQF
11	TRBV6-2/TRBV6-3	TRBJ1-1	ASSYASAGEAF
10	TRBV6-6	TRBJ1-1	ASTLGVTEAF
13	TRBV7-9	TRBJ2-1	ASSLGQGLRNEQF
12	TRBV9	TRBJ2-5	ASSVRDRPVDQY
12	TRBV7-9	TRBJ2-1	ASRPSGLDNEQF
13	TRBV6-5	TRBJ2-7	ASSPPPPGAYEQY
13	TRBV20-1	TRBJ2-1	SASPTSTARAEQF
12	TRBV4-1	TRBJ2-7	ASSQDRRDHEQY
13	TRBV7-2	TRBJ1-1	ASRSGGPMNTEAF
11	TRBV5-1	TRBJ2-1	ASSLGTVNEQF
11	TRBV20-1	TRBJ2-7	SAFGTADYEQY
13	TRBV5-1	TRBJ1-1	ASSLQGGVYTEAF
13	TRBV20-1	TRBJ1-5	SARDWGQGVQPQH
13	TRBV5-1	TRBJ1-3	ASSLDGTAGNTIY
14	TRBV5-1	TRBJ2-1	ASSPMTSGAYNEQF
11	TRBV19	TRBJ2-1	ASSIARLARFA
13	TRBV12-3/TRBV12-4	TRBJ2-1	ASSFGAGVANEQF
17	TRBV7-2	TRBJ2-1	ASSLSIPRAGVGHNEQF
11	TRBV29-1	TRBJ2-1	SVEGLAGNEQF
11	TRBV28	TRBJ2-7	ASRHQGSYEQY
13	TRBV4-2	TRBJ2-7	ASSPGATQGYEQY
13	TRBV4-3	TRBJ2-3	ASSQERTGTDTQY
15	TRBV3-1	TRBJ2-3	ASSPRTSLSSKDTQY
14	TRBV6-5	TRBJ1-2	ASSYGTGSVNYGYT
16	TRBV20-1	TRBJ2-5	SAQGARDYREIEETQY
14	TRBV7-6	TRBJ2-3	ASSSPGPGTGDTQY